The next 14 T cell receptor beta chains were all read from a single sample in a study of breast tumors, draining lymph nodes, adjacent tissues. MiXCR was run by TCRdb on the multiplex PCR reads, yielding one entry per CDR3 protein. The sample lists fewer than 200,000 distinct CDR3 sequences; approximately 30% were seen once. Axillary draining lymph nodes of breast cancer patients supplied the node samples. Sequenced sample: axillary lymph node tissue. The receptors here all came from a female donor with breast cancer. Some clones in this sample may be carry-over from other donors' samples.

With respect to this clonotype: A read error is possible here, since a much larger clone lies one base away. The V gene is TRBV7-8, the J gene TRBJ2-7; TRBD1 matches 9 bases. The CDR3 extends over 16 amino acids. V dropped 2 bases and J dropped 3; count of bases not matched to a gene: 8. Per the germline V gene, CDR1 is SGHVS and CDR2 is FQNEAQ. The CDR3 DNA reads TGTGCCAGCAGCTTACTGGGACAGGGCGGCGTCTACGAGCAGTACTTC. Protein product: CASSLLGQGGVYEQYF.

The chain is built from TRBV7-6 and TRBJ2-1; a possible D gene is TRBD2 (6 bases). CDR3 size: 12 residues. The germline gives CDR1 SGHVS, CDR2 FNYEAQ. V shed 6 bases and J shed 7 bases, with 10 bases lying between them. CDR3 region: CASSKGGNEQFF. The CDR3 coding sequence is TGTGCCAGCAGTAAGGGAGGAAATGAGCAGTTCTTC.

In the case of this clonotype: Possible read error: a much larger clone is one base away. The CDR3 DNA follows: TGTGCCAACAGCTTAGGCCTCTCCTCCGAGCAGTACTTC. Its protein is CANSLGLSSEQYF. This sequence joins TRBV11-2 and TRBJ2-7, with D unclear. Germline CDR1 reads SGHAT; CDR2 reads FQNNGV. CDR3 length: 13 residues.

This clonotype occurred many times. The rearrangement links TRBV20-1 to TRBJ1-3; D ambiguous. The germline V gene encodes CDR1 DFQATT and CDR2 SNEGSKA (reference sequence). Trimming took off 0 bases at V and 9 bases at J, with 12 bases between the two ends. CDR3 length: 13 amino acids. The CDR3 DNA is TGCAGTGCTAGAGATCCCCCGGGTTCCACCATATATTTT. This gives the protein CSARDPPGSTIYF.

This clonotype was detected many times. The chain uses TRBV7-9 and TRBJ2-3; the D gene is possibly TRBD2 (6 bases). The V end lost 1 base, the J end lost 6 bases, and 17 bases lay between the germline ends. CDR1 and CDR2 (germline): SEHNR, FQNEAQ (reference sequence). The CDR3 is 16 amino acids. The CDR3 DNA reads as TGTGCCAGCAGCTTAGGGCTCGGGAGAGCGGCGGATACGCAGTATTTT. This sequence encodes CASSLGLGRAADTQYF. Combining the CDR3 with reference TRBV7-9 and TRBJ2-3 gives the whole variable domain DTGVSQNPRHKITKRGQNVTFRCDPISEHNRLYWYRQTLGQGPEFLTYFQNEAQLEKSRLLSDRFSAERPKGSFSTLEIQRTEQGDSAMYLCASSLGLGRAADTQYFGPGTRLTVL.

This clonotype came up many times. This chain joins TRBV5-1 and TRBJ1-2; 8 bases agree with TRBD1. The V segment lost 5 bases and the J segment 2 bases; nucleotides outside the gene matches: 5. The CDR3 covers 14 residues. Per the germline V gene, CDR1 is SGHRS and CDR2 is YFSETQ. The CDR3 loop is CASRTRQGNYGYTF. The CDR3, as DNA: TGCGCCAGCAGGACAAGACAGGGGAACTATGGCTACACCTTC.

The chain uses TRBV7-9 and TRBJ2-3; TRBD2 might be the D (5 bases). This CDR3 is built from 16 residues. In germline, CDR1 is SEHNR, CDR2 FQNEAQ (reference sequence). V was cut by 5 bases and J by 11 bases, with 26 bases left in between. CDR3 in DNA: TGTGCCAGCAGCGGAGGATCACTAGGGCAGTACAATGAGCAGTATTTT. Its translation is CASSGGSLGQYNEQYF.

This clonotype has a count of ten or more. The chain uses TRBV7-6 and TRBJ2-7; no firm D call. Trimming pared 0 bases from V and 4 bases from J, leaving 7 bases between. The germline V gene encodes CDR1 SGHVS and CDR2 FNYEAQ. The CDR3 covers 13 residues. The CDR3 region has the DNA TGTGCCAGCAGCTTAGCGTTCGGTTACGAGCAGTACTTC. Translating it yields CASSLAFGYEQYF.

This clonotype has just one count. The chain combines TRBV7-6 with TRBJ2-1, with TRBD2 matching over 11 bases. V shed 7 bases, J shed 9 bases, and the junction held 8 bases outside the gene matches. The germline CDR1 and CDR2 sequences are SGHVS and FNYEAQ. The CDR3 sequence is 14 residues long. The CDR3 is CASNLSGRAGEQFF. The CDR3 DNA sequence: TGTGCCAGCAACCTTAGCGGGAGGGCCGGTGAGCAGTTCTTC. Looking up the rest from reference TRBV7-6 and TRBJ2-1 gives the full variable domain: GAGVSQSPRYKVTKRGQDVALRCDPISGHVSLYWYRQALGQGPEFLTYFNYEAQQDKSGLPNDRFSAERPEGSISTLTIQRTEQRDSAMYRCASNLSGRAGEQFFGPGTRLTVL.

This clonotype was seen ten or more times. In nucleotides, the CDR3 is TGTGCCAGCAGCTCCCGGAATAACTATGGCTACACCTTC. It yields the protein CASSSRNNYGYTF. The J gene is TRBJ1-2, the V gene TRBV13; D unresolved. Trimming shortened V by 4 bases and J by 1 base, and 7 bases separated the two germline ends. The CDR3 is 13 residues long. CDR1 and CDR2 (germline): PRHDT, FYEKMQ (reference sequence).

V gene TRBV2 combines with J gene TRBJ1-1; tentatively, D is TRBD1 (5 bases). CDR1 is SNHLY and CDR2 is FYNNEI in the germline V gene. The CDR3 totals 15 residues. Trimming stripped 1 base from V and 6 bases from J, with 15 bases between. The CDR3 sequence is CASSEGWQGKAEAFF. The CDR3 DNA is TGTGCCAGCAGTGAAGGGTGGCAGGGAAAAGCTGAAGCTTTCTTT.

This clonotype was counted ten times or more. J is TRBJ2-1 and V is TRBV19; 12 bases match TRBD1. V lost 3 bases and J lost 4; bases outside the gene matches: 4. The CDR3 loop spans 16 amino acids. Germline CDR1 reads LNHDA; CDR2 reads SQIVND (reference sequence). CDR3 loop: CASSMGDRGLYNEQFF. As DNA, the CDR3 is TGTGCCAGTAGTATGGGGGACAGGGGGCTTTACAATGAGCAGTTCTTC.

V is TRBV30 and J is TRBJ2-1; 10 nucleotides agree with TRBD1. The V segment lost 6 bases and the J segment 4 bases; nucleotides outside the gene matches: 3. The CDR3 loop spans 13 amino acids. The germline V gene has CDR1 GTSNPN and CDR2 SVGIG (reference sequence). The CDR3, as DNA: TGTGCCTGTGGACAGGGGGGTTACAATGAGCAGTTCTTC. Protein product: CACGQGGYNEQFF.

This clonotype was seen many times. The genes are TRBV29-1 and TRBJ2-3, with 10 bases aligning to TRBD2. Trimming at V came to 6 bases and at J to 0 bases, leaving 0 bases not matched to a gene. CDR1 SQVTM and CDR2 ANQGSEA come from the germline V gene. The CDR3 covers 13 residues. The CDR3 nucleotides are TGCAGCGTACTAGCGGGGAGCACAGATACGCAGTATTTT. Its protein is CSVLAGSTDTQYF.